The rows below give T cell receptor beta chains drawn from one sample of a study of identical twins. MiXCR, run by TCRdb on the 5' RACE reads, gives a single entry per CDR3 protein. This repertoire shows 200,000 to 250,000 distinct CDR3 sequences, 8% to 11% found once; its top ten account for about 9%. The sequencing input was memory T cells sorted from blood. The receptor source for this set is a man aged 50 to 59 in good health. CDR3s include the opening cysteine and the closing phenylalanine or tryptophan. Fields, in order: J gene, clone size, D gene, V gene, CDR3 protein, CDR3 DNA. D genes are given only for firm matches. Expanded clones are given a class, and other clones once, few, many or no size at all.

TRBJ2-4,NA,NA,TRBV20-1,CSAREGNIQYF,TGCAGTGCTAGAGAAGGAAACATTCAGTACTTC
TRBJ2-7,NA,NA,TRBV29-1,CSVVRTRPRAEQYF,TGCAGCGTTGTAAGGACGCGTCCTAGGGCGGAGCAGTACTTC
TRBJ2-1,many,TRBD2,TRBV7-2,CASSFGLAGDEQFF,TGTGCCAGCAGCTTCGGACTAGCGGGAGACGAGCAGTTCTTC
TRBJ1-1,NA,TRBD1,TRBV18,CASSPQGRGLLNTEAFF,TGTGCCAGCTCACCACAGGGCAGGGGGCTTCTCAACACTGAAGCTTTCTTT
TRBJ2-4,NA,NA,TRBV7-2,CASSGGPGTPAKNIQYF,TGTGCCAGCAGCGGAGGACCCGGGACTCCAGCCAAAAACATTCAGTACTTC
TRBJ2-7,NA,TRBD2,TRBV20-1,CSASLPGLPNYEQYF,TGCAGTGCTTCCCTTCCGGGACTACCGAACTACGAGCAGTACTTC
TRBJ2-1,many,NA,TRBV29-1,CSVEPQRGLSYNEQFF,TGCAGCGTTGAACCCCAACGGGGGCTCTCCTACAATGAGCAGTTCTTC
TRBJ2-3,many,NA,TRBV20-1,CSANQGTSTDTQYF,TGCAGTGCTAATCAGGGAACTAGCACAGATACGCAGTATTTT
TRBJ2-5,NA,NA,TRBV7-2,CASSLRQRGAQETQYF,TGTGCCAGCAGCTTACGACAGCGAGGGGCCCAAGAGACCCAGTACTTC
TRBJ2-7,many,NA,TRBV5-4,CASSLGGHRDYEQYF,TGTGCCAGCAGCTTGGGGGGACACAGGGACTACGAGCAGTACTTC
TRBJ1-3,many,NA,TRBV24-1,CATSARGSGNTIYF,TGTGCCACCAGTGCTAGGGGCTCTGGAAACACCATATATTTT
TRBJ1-2,few,TRBD1,TRBV30,CAWIGGTGGAAHYGYTF,TGTGCCTGGATTGGGGGGACAGGGGGCGCGGCACACTATGGCTACACCTTC
TRBJ2-7,NA,NA,TRBV6-1,CASSEQEPYEQYF,TGTGCCAGCAGTGAACAAGAACCCTACGAGCAGTACTTC
TRBJ1-4,NA,NA,TRBV4-2,CASSQDPGTVAEKLFF,TGTGCCAGCAGCCAAGACCCGGGGACCGTAGCTGAAAAACTGTTTTTT
TRBJ1-5,NA,NA,TRBV6-5,CASSHQQGDNQPQHF,TGTGCCAGCAGTCACCAACAAGGGGATAATCAGCCCCAGCATTTT
TRBJ1-4,many,NA,TRBV5-1,CASSSNPLTGRNEKLFF,TGCGCCAGCAGCTCCAATCCTTTGACAGGACGAAATGAAAAACTGTTTTTT
TRBJ2-1,few,NA,TRBV3-1,CASSQTTSSYNEQFF,TGTGCCAGCAGCCAAACCACCAGCTCCTACAATGAGCAGTTCTTC
TRBJ2-3,NA,TRBD2,TRBV5-1,CASSLGLAGDSSTDTQYF,TGCGCCAGCAGCTTGGGACTAGCGGGGGACTCTAGCACAGATACGCAGTATTTT
TRBJ2-7,few,NA,TRBV11-2,CASSRRNSRTYEQYF,TGTGCCAGCAGCCGGAGGAACTCCCGGACCTACGAGCAGTACTTC
TRBJ2-1,NA,NA,TRBV28,CASEGNNEQFF,TGTGCCAGCGAGGGGAACAATGAGCAGTTCTTC
TRBJ2-5,NA,NA,TRBV6-2/TRBV6-3,CASSYSIISGEATQYF,TGTGCCAGCAGTTACTCGATTATCTCTGGGGAGGCGACCCAGTACTTC
TRBJ2-7,many,TRBD1,TRBV4-2,CASSQRTGTYEQYF,TGTGCCAGCAGCCAGCGGACAGGGACCTACGAGCAGTACTTC
TRBJ1-5,NA,NA,TRBV2,CASSVQVNQPQHF,TGTGCCAGCAGTGTTCAGGTAAATCAGCCCCAGCATTTT
TRBJ1-5,few,NA,TRBV12-3/TRBV12-4,CASSLEGSNQPQHF,TGTGCCAGCAGTTTAGAGGGCAGCAATCAGCCCCAGCATTTT
TRBJ2-1,many,NA,TRBV29-1,CSVFGPNEQFF,TGCAGCGTTTTCGGGCCCAATGAGCAGTTCTTC
TRBJ2-1,many,NA,TRBV28,CASSSLGRRSNEQFF,TGTGCCAGCAGTTCACTGGGCCGCAGGAGTAATGAGCAGTTCTTC
TRBJ1-6,NA,TRBD1,TRBV4-2,CASSQDGQVKGSPLHF,TGTGCCAGCAGCCAAGACGGACAGGTTAAAGGATCACCCCTCCACTTT
TRBJ2-1,NA,NA,TRBV2,CASSEYGYSSYNEQFF,TGTGCCAGCAGTGAATACGGTTACAGCTCCTACAATGAGCAGTTCTTC
TRBJ2-1,many,NA,TRBV20-1,CSARPPGLQATNEQFF,TGCAGTGCTAGACCCCCAGGGTTGCAAGCGACCAATGAGCAGTTCTTC
TRBJ1-2,NA,NA,TRBV7-7,CASSPLTANYGYTF,TGTGCCAGCAGCCCCCTGACAGCTAACTATGGCTACACCTTC
TRBJ2-4,NA,TRBD2,TRBV11-2,CASSLAGTSGSLIQYF,TGTGCCAGCAGCTTGGCCGGGACTAGCGGGAGTCTCATTCAGTACTTC
TRBJ2-5,many,NA,TRBV24-1,CATSPDWGETQYF,TGTGCCACCAGCCCCGATTGGGGTGAGACCCAGTACTTC
TRBJ2-3,NA,NA,TRBV7-8,CASSPRRTQFTDTQYF,TGTGCCAGCAGCCCGCGCAGAACTCAATTCACAGATACGCAGTATTTT
TRBJ2-3,few,TRBD2,TRBV25-1,CASSVNRGGADTQYF,TGTGCCAGCAGTGTCAATCGGGGGGGAGCCGATACGCAGTATTTT
TRBJ2-4,many,NA,TRBV18,CASAPPQGSKNIQYF,TGTGCCAGCGCCCCCCCGCAGGGAAGCAAAAACATTCAGTACTTC
TRBJ1-2,many,NA,TRBV28,CASSFNEEGGYTF,TGTGCCAGCAGTTTTAATGAAGAAGGGGGCTACACCTTC
TRBJ2-2,few,TRBD1,TRBV25-1,CASSVSAGGPNTGELFF,TGTGCCAGCAGCGTAAGCGCAGGGGGCCCGAACACCGGGGAGCTGTTTTTT
TRBJ1-4,many,NA,TRBV7-9,CASSLVAVNEKLFF,TGTGCCAGCAGCTTAGTCGCAGTCAATGAAAAACTGTTTTTT
TRBJ1-1,NA,NA,TRBV5-1,CASPGENEAFF,TGCGCCAGCCCGGGGGAGAACGAAGCTTTCTTT
TRBJ1-4,few,NA,TRBV5-1,CASSRGTNEKLFF,TGCGCCAGCAGCCGGGGTACTAATGAAAAACTGTTTTTT
TRBJ1-5,many,TRBD1,TRBV5-6,CASSSQGNGQPQHF,TGTGCCAGCAGCTCACAGGGGAACGGGCAGCCCCAGCATTTT
TRBJ2-7,NA,NA,TRBV29-1,CSVRGGVGYEQYF,TGCAGCGTTCGAGGGGGAGTTGGCTACGAGCAGTACTTC
TRBJ2-5,few,TRBD2,TRBV24-1,CATSELGTSFQETQYF,TGTGCCACCAGTGAACTCGGGACTAGTTTCCAAGAGACCCAGTACTTC
TRBJ1-3,NA,NA,TRBV5-1,CASSLYGISGNTIYF,TGCGCCAGCAGCTTGTACGGGATCTCTGGAAACACCATATATTTT
TRBJ2-7,many,NA,TRBV6-5,CASSYNTRSGALKYF,TGTGCCAGCAGTTACAATACGCGGTCCGGGGCCCTTAAGTACTTC
TRBJ1-5,NA,TRBD1,TRBV7-2,CASSSDRWSQPQHF,TGTGCCAGCAGCTCGGACAGGTGGTCTCAGCCCCAGCATTTT
TRBJ1-1,NA,NA,TRBV10-3,CAISEGASNTEAFF,TGTGCCATCAGTGAGGGGGCGTCAAACACTGAAGCTTTCTTT
TRBJ2-1,NA,NA,TRBV3-1,CASSQDPGAVGEQFF,TGTGCCAGCAGCCAAGATCCGGGGGCGGTGGGTGAGCAGTTCTTC